This T cell receptor beta chain emerged from a study of blood T cell repertoires in COVID-19. Turning to the study itself: COVID-19 samples from acute and convalescent phases originated in the United States, Italy and Spain. The analysed material was cDNA or gDNA that came from T cells, B-cell-depleted T cells, or PBMCs.

Authors' processing steps: The authors estimated nucleated cell counts from reference gene primer amplification. Sequencing was performed with immunoSEQ multiplex PCR; in TCRdb, only in-frame clones are kept and a portion is missing. The V and J calls and clone size come from that table; D and trimming were worked out from the DNA. The profile covers around 120,000 clones, with around nine tenths appearing a single time and less than 8% taken by the ten largest. This clone was counted between two and nine times. One junction end disagrees with the germline gene, perhaps due to a read error. There are 14 residues in the CDR3. Germline V CDR1 and CDR2: SGHVS, FQNEAQ.

Input material: peripheral blood. This clonotype was sampled from a man aged 45-60 years with acute or convalescent COVID-19. The chain couples TRBV7-8 to TRBJ1-5, with 8 bases matching TRBD1. CDR3 nucleotides: TGTGCCAGCAGCCTAGCAGGGGGCGATCAGCCCCAGCATTTT. It translates to CASSLAGGDQPQHF.